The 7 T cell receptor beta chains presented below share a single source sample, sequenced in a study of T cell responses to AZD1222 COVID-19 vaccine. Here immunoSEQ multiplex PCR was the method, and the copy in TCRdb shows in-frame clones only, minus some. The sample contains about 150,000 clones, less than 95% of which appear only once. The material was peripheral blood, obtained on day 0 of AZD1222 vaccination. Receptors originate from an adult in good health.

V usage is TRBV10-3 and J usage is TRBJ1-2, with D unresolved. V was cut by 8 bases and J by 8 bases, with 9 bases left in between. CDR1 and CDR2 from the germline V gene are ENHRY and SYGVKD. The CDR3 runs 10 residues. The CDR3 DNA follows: TGTGCCATCGGATTGGGCGGCTACACCTTC. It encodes CAIGLGGYTF.

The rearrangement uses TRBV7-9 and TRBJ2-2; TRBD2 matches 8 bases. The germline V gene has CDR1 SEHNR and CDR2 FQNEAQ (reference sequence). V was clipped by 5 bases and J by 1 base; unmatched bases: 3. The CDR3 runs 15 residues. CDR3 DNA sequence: TGTGCCAGCAGCCCGAGCGGGGGGAACACCGGGGAGCTGTTTTTT. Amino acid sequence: CASSPSGGNTGELFF.

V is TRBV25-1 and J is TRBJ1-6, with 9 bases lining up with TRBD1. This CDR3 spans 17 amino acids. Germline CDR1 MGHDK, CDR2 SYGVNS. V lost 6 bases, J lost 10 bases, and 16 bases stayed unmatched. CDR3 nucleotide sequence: TGTGCCAGCAGGCCAACCCCGGGGACAGGGAAAGGCTCACCCCTCCACTTT. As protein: CASRPTPGTGKGSPLHF.

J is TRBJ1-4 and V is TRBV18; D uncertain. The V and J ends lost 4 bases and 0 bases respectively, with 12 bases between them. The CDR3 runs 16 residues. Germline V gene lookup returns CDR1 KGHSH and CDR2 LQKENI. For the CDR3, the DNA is TGTGCCAGCTCACAGCAACTATCCGCAACTAATGAAAAACTGTTTTTT. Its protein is CASSQQLSATNEKLFF.

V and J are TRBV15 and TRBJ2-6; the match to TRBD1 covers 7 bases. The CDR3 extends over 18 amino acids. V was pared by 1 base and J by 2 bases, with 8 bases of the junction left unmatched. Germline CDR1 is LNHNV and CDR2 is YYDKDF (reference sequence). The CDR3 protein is CATSRGGRGSTGANVLTF. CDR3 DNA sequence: TGTGCCACCAGCAGAGGGGGCAGGGGGTCGACTGGGGCCAACGTCCTGACTTTC. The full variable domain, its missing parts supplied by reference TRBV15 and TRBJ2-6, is DAMVIQNPRYQVTQFGKPVTLSCSQTLNHNVMYWYQQKSSQAPKLLFHYYDKDFNNEADTPDNFQSRRPNTSFCFLDIRSPGLGDTAMYLCATSRGGRGSTGANVLTFGAGSRLTVL.

The CDR3 bases are TGTGCCAGCAGCACGGGAGGCAATCAGCCCCAGCATTTT. Its protein is CASSTGGNQPQHF. The chain joins TRBV6-5 to TRBJ1-5; D not resolved. V gave up 6 bases and J gave up 2 bases, with 8 bases separating them. CDR1 is MNHEY and CDR2 is SVGAGI in the germline V gene. The CDR3 totals 13 residues.

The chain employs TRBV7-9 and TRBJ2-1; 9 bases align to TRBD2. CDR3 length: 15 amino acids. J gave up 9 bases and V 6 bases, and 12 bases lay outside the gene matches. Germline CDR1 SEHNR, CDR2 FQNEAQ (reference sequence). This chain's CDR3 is CASSPPGLAEGEQFF. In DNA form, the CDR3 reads TGTGCCAGCAGTCCGCCGGGACTAGCTGAGGGTGAGCAGTTCTTC.